The 8 T cell receptor beta chains presented below share a single source sample, sequenced in a study of T cells after yellow fever vaccination. A single record per CDR3 protein comes from TCRdb applying MiXCR to the 5' RACE reads. The sample includes 620,000 or so distinct CDR3 sequences, 9% to 15% seen only once; the top ten take under 15%. The sample was PBMCs, taken on the day of the yellow fever booster vaccination. Source of these receptors: a man aged 25-45 years who received the YFV17D yellow fever vaccine.

This clonotype was picked up many times. J is TRBJ2-3 and V is TRBV11-3; a weak D match, TRBD2 (6 bases). V gave up 5 bases and J gave up 4 bases, with 16 bases separating them. This CDR3 spans 15 amino acids. CDR1 and CDR2 from the germline V gene are SGHNT and YENEEA. The CDR3 coding sequence is TGTGCCAGCAGCCCCAGCGGGTTCGGGGCAGATACGCAGTATTTT. Translated, it gives CASSPSGFGADTQYF.

A few counts support this clonotype. The J gene is TRBJ2-7, the V gene TRBV29-1; TRBD1 aligns across 9 bases. The germline V gene encodes CDR1 SQVTM and CDR2 ANQGSEA. This CDR3 contains 15 residues. Trimming took 6 bases from V and 3 from J; bases not matched to a gene: 12. The CDR3 loop is CSVFHSGTGIYEQYF. Written as DNA, the CDR3 is TGCAGCGTGTTCCACTCGGGGACAGGGATCTACGAGCAGTACTTC.

This clonotype has a handful of counts. V usage is TRBV20-1 and J usage is TRBJ2-1, with TRBD1 matching 7 bases. This CDR3 has 15 residues. CDR1 is DFQATT and CDR2 is SNEGSKA in the germline V gene (reference sequence). The V and J ends lost 6 bases and 1 base, in that order; junction bases with no gene match: 9. CDR3 nucleotides: TGCAGTGCAACGACAGGGTTAGGATCCTACAATGAGCAGTTCTTC. Residues: CSATTGLGSYNEQFF.

This clonotype appeared a few times. CDR3 nucleotide sequence: TGTGCCAGCAGCCCTATGACCAGCACCGGGGAGCTGTTTTTT. The encoded protein is CASSPMTSTGELFF. The rearrangement joins TRBV11-2 to TRBJ2-2; D is ambiguous. Trimming shortened V by 5 bases and J by 4 bases, and 11 bases separated the two germline ends. This CDR3 comprises 14 residues. Germline V gene sequence: CDR1 SGHAT, CDR2 FQNNGV.

This clonotype was observed many times. CDR3 amino acids: CASSQVADTQYF. The CDR3 coding sequence is TGTGCCAGCAGCCAAGTCGCGGATACGCAGTATTTT. The genes are TRBV3-1 and TRBJ2-3; the D is unclear. This CDR3 contains 12 residues. V was pared by 1 base and J by 6 bases, with 5 bases between. Per the germline V gene, CDR1 is LGHDT and CDR2 is YNNKEL (reference sequence).

In this sample, this clonotype turned up a few times. The chain is built from TRBV7-6 and TRBJ2-2, with 10 bases that match TRBD2. Germline V gene data show CDR1 as SGHVS and CDR2 as FNYEAQ. CDR3 size: 17 residues. V shed 3 bases, J shed 8 bases, and the junction held 12 bases outside the gene matches. The CDR3 sequence: CASSFDLAGDTEGELFF. CDR3 nucleotides: TGTGCCAGCAGCTTTGATCTAGCGGGAGATACAGAGGGGGAGCTGTTTTTT.

The V call is TRBV6-1, the J call TRBJ2-7; D unresolved. The germline V gene encodes CDR1 MNHNS and CDR2 SASEGT. Trimming stripped 4 bases from V and 3 bases from J, with 16 bases between. The CDR3 is 15 residues long. In DNA form, the CDR3 reads TGTGCCAGCAGTGGCCCTGGTACACTGAGCTACGAGCAGTACTTC. This translates into CASSGPGTLSYEQYF.

This clonotype was seen more than once but under ten times. The chain joins TRBV19 to TRBJ2-1; D unresolved. Trimming cost V 8 bases and J 6 bases, with 11 bases left between them. The CDR3 totals 12 residues. CDR1 and CDR2 (germline): LNHDA, SQIVND (reference sequence). The CDR3 nucleotides read TGTGCCAGTTCACGAGATCTCAATGAGCAGTTCTTC. It is translated as CASSRDLNEQFF.